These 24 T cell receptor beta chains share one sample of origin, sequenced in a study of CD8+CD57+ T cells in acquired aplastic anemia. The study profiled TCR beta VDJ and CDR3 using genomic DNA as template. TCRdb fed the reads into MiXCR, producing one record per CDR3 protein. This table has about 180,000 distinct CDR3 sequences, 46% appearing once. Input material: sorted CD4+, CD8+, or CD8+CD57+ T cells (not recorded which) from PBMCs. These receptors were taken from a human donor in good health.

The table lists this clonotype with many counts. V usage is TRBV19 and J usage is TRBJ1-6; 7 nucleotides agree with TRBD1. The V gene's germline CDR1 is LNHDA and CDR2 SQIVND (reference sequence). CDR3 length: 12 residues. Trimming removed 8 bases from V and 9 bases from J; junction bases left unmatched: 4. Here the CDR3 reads CASQGERSPLHF. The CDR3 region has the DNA TGTGCCAGTCAGGGGGAGCGTTCACCCCTCCACTTT.

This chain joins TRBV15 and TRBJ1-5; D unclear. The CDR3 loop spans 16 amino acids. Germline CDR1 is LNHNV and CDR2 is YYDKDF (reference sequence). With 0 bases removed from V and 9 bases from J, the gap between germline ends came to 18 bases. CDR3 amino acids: CATSRDVQSGKWPQHF. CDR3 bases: TGTGCCACCAGCAGAGATGTACAGTCTGGTAAATGGCCCCAGCATTTT.

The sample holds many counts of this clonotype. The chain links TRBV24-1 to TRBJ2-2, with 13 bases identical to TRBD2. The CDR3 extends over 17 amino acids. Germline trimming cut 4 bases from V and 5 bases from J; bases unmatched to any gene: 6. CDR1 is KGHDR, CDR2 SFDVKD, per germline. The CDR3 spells CATSDSGTSGTTGELFF. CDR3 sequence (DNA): TGTGCCACCAGTGACTCCGGGACTAGCGGGACAACCGGGGAGCTGTTTTTT.

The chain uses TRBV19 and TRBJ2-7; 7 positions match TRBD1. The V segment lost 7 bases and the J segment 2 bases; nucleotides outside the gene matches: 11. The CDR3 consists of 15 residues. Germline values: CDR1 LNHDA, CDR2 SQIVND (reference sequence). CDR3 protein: CASTPAAGGPYEQYF. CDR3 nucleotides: TGTGCCAGTACCCCGGCGGCAGGGGGACCCTACGAGCAGTACTTC.

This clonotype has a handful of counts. This CDR3 reads CASSIVLGYTF. CDR3 DNA sequence: TGTGCCAGCAGTATTGTCCTCGGCTACACCTTC. V gene TRBV7-2 combines with J gene TRBJ1-2; D remains ambiguous. The V and J ends lost 6 bases and 8 bases respectively, with 10 bases between them. This CDR3 region has 11 residues. Germline V CDR1 and CDR2: SGHTA, FQGNSA.

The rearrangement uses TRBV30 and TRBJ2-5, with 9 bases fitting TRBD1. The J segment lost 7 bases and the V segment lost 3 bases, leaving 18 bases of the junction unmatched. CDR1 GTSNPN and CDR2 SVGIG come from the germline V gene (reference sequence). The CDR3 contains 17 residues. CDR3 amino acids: CAWRHKGGDRAKRTQYF. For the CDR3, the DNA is TGTGCCTGGAGGCACAAAGGTGGGGACAGGGCGAAGAGGACCCAGTACTTC.

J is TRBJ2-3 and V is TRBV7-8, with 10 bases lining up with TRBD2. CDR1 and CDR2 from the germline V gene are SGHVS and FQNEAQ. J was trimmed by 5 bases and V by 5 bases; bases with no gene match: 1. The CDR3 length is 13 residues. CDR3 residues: CASSRLAGDTQYF. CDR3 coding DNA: TGTGCCAGCAGCAGACTAGCGGGAGATACGCAGTATTTT.

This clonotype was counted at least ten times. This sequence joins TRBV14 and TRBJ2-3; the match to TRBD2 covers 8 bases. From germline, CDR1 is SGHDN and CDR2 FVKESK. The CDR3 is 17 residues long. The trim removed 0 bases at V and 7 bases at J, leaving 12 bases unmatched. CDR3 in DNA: TGTGCCAGCAGCCAAGACGGCGAAGCGGGAGCTAGGAATACGCAGTATTTT. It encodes CASSQDGEAGARNTQYF.

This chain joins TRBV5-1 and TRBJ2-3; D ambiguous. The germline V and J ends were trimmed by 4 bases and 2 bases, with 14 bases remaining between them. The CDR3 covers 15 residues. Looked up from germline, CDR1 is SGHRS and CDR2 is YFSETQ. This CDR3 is CASSANTDTTDTQYF. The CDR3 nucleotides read TGCGCCAGCAGCGCTAATACAGATACCACAGATACGCAGTATTTT.

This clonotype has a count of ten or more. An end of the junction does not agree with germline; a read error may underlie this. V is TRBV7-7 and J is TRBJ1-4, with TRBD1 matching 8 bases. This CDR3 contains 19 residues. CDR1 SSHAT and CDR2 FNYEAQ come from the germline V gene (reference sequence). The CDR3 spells CASSLSSGDPDRAGEKLFF. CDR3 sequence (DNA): TGTGCTAGCAGCTTATCGAGCGGGGACCCGGACAGGGCAGGTGAAAAACTGTTTTTT.

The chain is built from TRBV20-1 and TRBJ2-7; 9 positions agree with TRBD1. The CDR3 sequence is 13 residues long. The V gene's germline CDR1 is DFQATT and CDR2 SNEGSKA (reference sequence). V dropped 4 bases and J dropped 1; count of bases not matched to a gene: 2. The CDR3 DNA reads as TGCAGTGCTACGGACAGGGGATCCTACGAGCAGTACTTC. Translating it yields CSATDRGSYEQYF.

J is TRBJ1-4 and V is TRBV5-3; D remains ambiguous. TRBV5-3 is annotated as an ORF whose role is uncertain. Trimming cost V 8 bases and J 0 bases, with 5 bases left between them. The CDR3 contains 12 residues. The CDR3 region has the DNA TGTGCCAGCAGGTCAACTAATGAAAAACTGTTTTTT. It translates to CASRSTNEKLFF.

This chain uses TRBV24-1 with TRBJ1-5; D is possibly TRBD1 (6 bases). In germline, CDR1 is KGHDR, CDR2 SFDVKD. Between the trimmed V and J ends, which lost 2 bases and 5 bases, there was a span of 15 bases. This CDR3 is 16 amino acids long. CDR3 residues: CATSDSSQGNYQPQHF. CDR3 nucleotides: TGTGCCACCAGTGATTCTTCTCAGGGGAATTATCAGCCCCAGCATTTT.

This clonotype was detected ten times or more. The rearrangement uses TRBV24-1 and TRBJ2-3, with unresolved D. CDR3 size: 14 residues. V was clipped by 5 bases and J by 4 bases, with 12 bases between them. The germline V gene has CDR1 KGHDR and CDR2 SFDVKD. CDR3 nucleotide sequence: TGTGCCACCAGTGGCCGGACGGCACCAGATACGCAGTATTTT. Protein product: CATSGRTAPDTQYF.

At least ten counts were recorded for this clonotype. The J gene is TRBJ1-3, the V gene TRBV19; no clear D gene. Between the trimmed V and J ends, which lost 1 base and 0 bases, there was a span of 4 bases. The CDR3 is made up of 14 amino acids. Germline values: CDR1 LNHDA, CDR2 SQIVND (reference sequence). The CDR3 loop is CASSIATSGNTIYF. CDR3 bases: TGTGCCAGTAGTATAGCGACCTCTGGAAACACCATATATTTT.

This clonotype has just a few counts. This CDR3 reads CASSLSGGAYNEQFF. CDR3 sequence (DNA): TGTGCCAGCAGCCTTTCAGGGGGGGCTTACAATGAGCAGTTCTTC. This sequence joins TRBV7-7 and TRBJ2-1; D possibly matches TRBD1 or TRBD2 (7 bases each). The CDR3 is made up of 15 amino acids. CDR1 is SSHAT, CDR2 FNYEAQ, per germline (reference sequence). Trimming removed 5 bases from V and 4 bases from J, with 15 bases in between.

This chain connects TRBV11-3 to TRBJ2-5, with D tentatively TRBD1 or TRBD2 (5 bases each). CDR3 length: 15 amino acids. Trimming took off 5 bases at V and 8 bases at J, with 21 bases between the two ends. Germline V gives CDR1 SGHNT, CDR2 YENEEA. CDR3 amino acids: CASSPVAGTAVTQYF. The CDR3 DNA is TGTGCCAGCAGCCCGGTAGCCGGGACGGCGGTAACCCAGTACTTC.

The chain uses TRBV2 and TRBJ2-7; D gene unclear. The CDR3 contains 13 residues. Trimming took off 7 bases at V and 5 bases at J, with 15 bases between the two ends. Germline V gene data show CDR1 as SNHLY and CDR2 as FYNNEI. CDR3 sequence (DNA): TGTGCCAGCATAAGGGATCGAGGCCACGAGCAGTACTTC. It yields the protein CASIRDRGHEQYF.

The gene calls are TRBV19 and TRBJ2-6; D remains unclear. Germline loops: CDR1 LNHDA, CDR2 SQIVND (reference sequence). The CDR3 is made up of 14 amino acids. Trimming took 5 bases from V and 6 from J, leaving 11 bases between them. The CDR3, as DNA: TGTGCCAGTAGTCCCAGACGAGTGGCCAACGTCCTGACTTTC. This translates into CASSPRRVANVLTF.

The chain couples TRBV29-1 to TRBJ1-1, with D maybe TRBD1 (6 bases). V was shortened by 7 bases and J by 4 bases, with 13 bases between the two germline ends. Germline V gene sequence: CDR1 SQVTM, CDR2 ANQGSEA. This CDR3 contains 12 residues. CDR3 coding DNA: TGCAGCGGGGGGGGGGCCAGCACTGAAGCTTTCTTT. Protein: CSGGGASTEAFF.

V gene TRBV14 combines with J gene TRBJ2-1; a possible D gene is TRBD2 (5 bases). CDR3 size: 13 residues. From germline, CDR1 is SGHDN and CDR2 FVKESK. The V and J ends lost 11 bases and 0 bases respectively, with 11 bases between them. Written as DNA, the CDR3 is TGTGCCCCTGGACTCCTCTCCTACAATGAGCAGTTCTTC. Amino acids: CAPGLLSYNEQFF.

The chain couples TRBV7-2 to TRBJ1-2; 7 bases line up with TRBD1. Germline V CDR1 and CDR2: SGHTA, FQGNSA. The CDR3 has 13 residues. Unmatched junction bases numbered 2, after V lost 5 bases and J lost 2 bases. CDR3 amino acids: CASSGQENYGYTF. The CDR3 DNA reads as TGTGCCAGCAGCGGACAGGAGAACTATGGCTACACCTTC.

The CDR3 spells CAISDREEGGTQYF. CDR3 bases: TGTGCCATCAGTGACCGGGAGGAAGGTGGGACCCAGTACTTC. The chain recombines TRBV10-3 with TRBJ2-5; TRBD2 agrees at 7 bases. V dropped 3 bases and J dropped 7; count of bases not matched to a gene: 8. Germline CDR1 reads ENHRY; CDR2 reads SYGVKD. The CDR3 totals 14 residues.

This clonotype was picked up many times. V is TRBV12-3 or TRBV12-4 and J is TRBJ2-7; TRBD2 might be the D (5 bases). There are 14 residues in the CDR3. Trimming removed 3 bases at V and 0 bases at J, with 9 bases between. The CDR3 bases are TGTGCCAGCAGTTTCAGCAGCGGCTCCTACGAGCAGTACTTC. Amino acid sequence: CASSFSSGSYEQYF.